A single sample is the source of the 21 T cell receptor beta chains below, sequenced in a study of blood T cell repertoires in COVID-19. The table came from immunoSEQ multiplex PCR; TCRdb's copy has only in-frame clones and leaves some out. The sample has fewer than 150,000 clones, around 85% seen once. Specimen: peripheral blood. These receptors were obtained from a human donor in a cohort sampled during active COVID-19.

The chain is built from TRBV7-2 and TRBJ2-7; 7 bases line up with TRBD1. This CDR3 has 13 amino acids. V dropped 6 bases and J dropped 4; count of bases not matched to a gene: 6. From germline, CDR1 is SGHTA and CDR2 FQGNSA. This CDR3 is CASRATGLYEQYF. CDR3 nucleotides: TGTGCCAGCAGAGCGACAGGGTTGTACGAGCAGTACTTC.

The CDR3 DNA reads as TGTGCCAGCAGTTACTCGAGAGGACAGCCCCAGCATTTT. It codes for CASSYSRGQPQHF. The chain has TRBV6-2 or TRBV6-3 and TRBJ1-5; D unclear. The CDR3 spans 13 residues. V dropped 0 bases and J dropped 7 bases, with 7 bases sitting between them. Per germline, CDR1 MNHEY and CDR2 SVGEGT.

This chain joins TRBV4-3 and TRBJ1-3; possible D gene TRBD1, 5 bases. Per germline, CDR1 LGHNA and CDR2 YSLEER. V was trimmed by 0 bases and J by 0 bases, leaving 12 bases between them. This CDR3 spans 17 amino acids. CDR3 sequence: CASSQDWGRSSGNTIYF. CDR3 DNA: TGCGCCAGCAGCCAAGATTGGGGCAGGTCCTCTGGAAACACCATATATTTT.

The V and J genes are TRBV11-1 and TRBJ2-3, with 9 nucleotides matching TRBD2. The V gene's germline CDR1 is SGHAT and CDR2 FQDESV (reference sequence). Germline trimming cut 1 base from V and 6 bases from J; bases unmatched to any gene: 5. The CDR3 spans 15 residues. The CDR3 sequence: CASSLVGGGADTQYF. The CDR3 DNA follows: TGTGCCAGCAGCTTAGTAGGCGGGGGGGCGGATACGCAGTATTTT.

V gene TRBV2 combines with J gene TRBJ2-3; no reliable D call. Per the germline V gene, CDR1 is SNHLY and CDR2 is FYNNEI. CDR3 length equals 12 residues. V was clipped by 8 bases and J by 0 bases, with 6 bases between them. The CDR3 bases are TGTGCCAGCGGGCACAGCACAGATACGCAGTATTTT. As protein: CASGHSTDTQYF.

J is TRBJ2-3 and V is TRBV9; D is unclear. This CDR3 comprises 12 residues. V was trimmed by 6 bases and J by 5 bases, leaving 10 bases between them. Germline V gene sequence: CDR1 SGDLS, CDR2 YYNGEE. The CDR3, as DNA: TGTGCCAGCACCGAACCAGGAGATACGCAGTATTTT. Encoded protein: CASTEPGDTQYF. Based on the CDR3 plus reference TRBV9 and TRBJ2-3, the full variable domain is DSGVTQTPKHLITATGQRVTLRCSPRSGDLSVYWYQQSLDQGLQFLIQYYNGEERAKGNILERFSAQQFPDLHSELNLSSLELGDSALYFCASTEPGDTQYFGPGTRLTVL.

As concerns this clone: The same CDR3 arises from other DNA sequences in this sample as well. The V and J genes are TRBV2 and TRBJ1-4, with 12 nucleotides matching TRBD1. Trimming took 6 bases from V and 7 from J; bases not matched to a gene: 6. Germline loops: CDR1 SNHLY, CDR2 FYNNEI. This CDR3 has 15 residues. CDR3: CASRRGQGAGEKLFF. In DNA, the CDR3 is TGTGCCAGCAGGAGGGGACAGGGGGCGGGTGAAAAACTGTTTTTT.

The rearrangement uses TRBV4-1 and TRBJ2-1; D is unclear. CDR3 length: 13 amino acids. Germline V gene sequence: CDR1 MGHRA, CDR2 YSYEKL. Trimming stripped 0 bases from V and 7 bases from J, with 7 bases between. The CDR3 is CASSQDPENEQFF. The CDR3 DNA sequence: TGCGCCAGCAGCCAAGACCCGGAGAATGAGCAGTTCTTC.

The CDR3, as DNA: TGCGCCAGCAGCTACTGCCGGGACAGGCAACTCGGGTGCGGCTCACCCCTCCACTTT. Amino acids: CASSYCRDRQLGCGSPLHF. The chain employs TRBV4-3 and TRBJ1-6; 8 bases match TRBD1. From germline, CDR1 is LGHNA and CDR2 YSLEER. The CDR3 runs to 19 residues. V gave up 5 bases and J gave up 10 bases; unmatched junction bases: 22.

The chain links TRBV7-2 to TRBJ2-5; D is unresolved. The germline V gene has CDR1 SGHTA and CDR2 FQGNSA. The CDR3 covers 13 residues. Deletions cut 2 bases from V and 5 bases from J, with 9 bases between. CDR3 nucleotides: TGTGCCAGCAGCTTAAACTCCTTGGAGACCCAGTACTTC. Translated: CASSLNSLETQYF.

The V gene is TRBV6-6, the J gene TRBJ2-7, with 11 bases lining up with TRBD1. CDR1 and CDR2 (germline): MNHNY, SVGAGI (reference sequence). Germline trimming cut 6 bases from V and 6 bases from J; bases unmatched to any gene: 7. The CDR3 totals 14 residues. In DNA form, the CDR3 reads TGTGCCAGCAGCCCCGGGACAGGGGGAACCGAGCAGTACTTC. Its translation: CASSPGTGGTEQYF.

The table lists this clone with a few counts. The chain recombines TRBV10-2 with TRBJ2-7, with D possibly being TRBD2 (6 bases). The V end was cut by 3 bases, the J end by 6 bases, with 18 bases between. CDR1 is WSHSY and CDR2 is SAAADI in the germline V gene. There are 15 residues in the CDR3. The CDR3 here is CASSESGGSPREQYV. CDR3 in DNA: TGCGCCAGCAGTGAATCTGGAGGGTCCCCACGCGAGCAGTACGTC.

This rearrangement joins TRBV5-8 to TRBJ1-4, with 10 bases aligning to TRBD1. Germline lookup yields CDR1 SGHTS and CDR2 YDEGEE. After removal of 4 bases from V and 4 bases from J, the junction contained 7 bases not matched to a gene. The CDR3 spans 16 residues. The CDR3 region is CASSVGQGPDNEKLFF. The CDR3 DNA is TGTGCCAGCAGCGTGGGACAGGGGCCTGATAATGAAAAACTGTTTTTT.

The rearrangement uses TRBV5-4 and TRBJ2-7; D is uncertain. Germline assignment: CDR1 SGHNT and CDR2 YYREEE (reference sequence). CDR3 length: 12 amino acids. Between the trimmed V and J ends, which lost 4 bases and 0 bases, there was a span of 5 bases. CDR3: CASSPSSYEQYV. Written as DNA, the CDR3 is TGTGCCAGCAGCCCCAGCTCCTACGAGCAGTACGTC.

The chain uses TRBV7-8 and TRBJ2-5; D is perhaps TRBD2 (5 bases). The CDR3 contains 14 residues. The V and J ends lost 5 bases and 5 bases respectively, with 15 bases between them. Germline V gene sequence: CDR1 SGHVS, CDR2 FQNEAQ. CDR3 nucleotide sequence: TGTGCCAGCAGCCTCACAACGGTAGCGGAGACCCAGTACTTC. It is translated as CASSLTTVAETQYF.

The V gene is TRBV7-2, the J gene TRBJ2-1; 9 bases agree with TRBD2. CDR1 and CDR2 from the germline V gene are SGHTA and FQGNSA. This CDR3 spans 14 amino acids. V lost 6 bases to trimming and J lost 10 bases; unmatched junction nucleotides: 10. Here the CDR3 reads CASRISGSLWEQFF. CDR3 DNA sequence: TGTGCCAGCAGGATTAGCGGGAGCTTATGGGAGCAGTTCTTC.

The chain employs TRBV27 and TRBJ1-6; D gene uncertain. CDR1 and CDR2 (germline): MNHEY, SMNVEV (reference sequence). Trimming removed 6 bases from V and 6 bases from J, with 18 bases in between. CDR3 length: 16 amino acids. CDR3 residues: CASSLGLEGGNSPLHF. DNA of the CDR3: TGTGCCAGCAGCCTCGGGTTGGAGGGAGGTAATTCACCCCTCCACTTT.

The V call is TRBV6-5, the J call TRBJ2-3; D is possibly TRBD2 (6 bases). This CDR3 comprises 14 residues. Trimming removed 6 bases at V and 0 bases at J, with 10 bases between. Germline V gene data show CDR1 as MNHEY and CDR2 as SVGAGI. As DNA, the CDR3 is TGTGCCAGCAGACCCCGGGGGAGCACAGATACGCAGTATTTT. As protein: CASRPRGSTDTQYF.

CDR3 sequence: CASIRLAGETQYF. Here the CDR3 DNA reads TGTGCCAGCATTCGACTAGCGGGAGAGACCCAGTACTTC. V and J are TRBV12-3 or TRBV12-4 and TRBJ2-5, with 10 bases matching TRBD2. The CDR3 covers 13 residues. Trimming took 7 bases from V and 4 from J; bases not matched to a gene: 3.

The rearrangement joins TRBV11-2 to TRBJ2-3; 11 nucleotides agree with TRBD2. The germline gives CDR1 SGHAT, CDR2 FQNNGV. The trim removed 1 base at V and 2 bases at J, leaving 2 bases unmatched. The CDR3 sequence is 16 residues long. CDR3: CASSLVAGGITDTQYF. In nucleotides, the CDR3 is TGTGCCAGCAGCTTAGTAGCGGGAGGGATCACAGATACGCAGTATTTT. The entire variable domain, with the rest obtained from reference TRBV11-2 and TRBJ2-3, is as follows: EAGVAQSPRYKIIEKRQSVAFWCNPISGHATLYWYQQILGQGPKLLIQFQNNGVVDDSQLPKDRFSAERLKGVDSTLKIQPAKLEDSAVYLCASSLVAGGITDTQYFGPGTRLTVL.

The chain joins TRBV15 to TRBJ2-7; 7 bases fit TRBD1. V dropped 2 bases and J dropped 7; count of bases not matched to a gene: 8. Per germline, CDR1 LNHNV and CDR2 YYDKDF (reference sequence). This CDR3 spans 14 amino acids. CDR3 coding DNA: TGTGCCACCAGCAGAAGGTTAGGGGGCGAAGAGCAGTACGTC. This gives the protein CATSRRLGGEEQYV.